The 22 T cell receptor beta chains listed next were all sequenced from one sample in a study of blood T cell repertoires in COVID-19. The repertoire was sequenced with immunoSEQ multiplex PCR; TCRdb's copy has only in-frame clones and lacks some. The data show a few hundred thousand clones, roughly 88% seen once. Sequencing was done on a sample of PBMCs or T cells enriched from blood (not recorded which). These TCRs come from a woman in her thirties or forties who had recovered from COVID-19.

The rearrangement joins TRBV11-2 to TRBJ2-3, with 12 bases identical to TRBD2. V shed 5 bases and J 2 bases; nucleotides not matched to a gene: 5. Germline-derived CDR1 and CDR2 are SGHAT and FQNNGV. The length of the CDR3 is 16 residues. CDR3 DNA: TGTGCCAGCAGCACAGGGACTAGCGGGTACACAGATACGCAGTATTTT. It translates to CASSTGTSGYTDTQYF.

V is TRBV10-3 and J is TRBJ1-4, with TRBD1 matching 10 bases. The CDR3 runs to 14 residues. Trimming took 4 bases from V and 8 from J; bases not matched to a gene: 4. Germline CDR1 and CDR2: ENHRY and SYGVKD. Here the CDR3 reads CAISGGTGVEKLFF. The CDR3 bases are TGTGCCATCAGTGGAGGGACAGGGGTCGAAAAACTGTTTTTT.

This clone has only one observation. V usage is TRBV7-8 and J usage is TRBJ1-5; no definite D call. Looked up from germline, CDR1 is SGHVS and CDR2 is FQNEAQ. The CDR3 runs 13 residues. Trimming stripped 4 bases from V and 5 bases from J, with 9 bases between. In nucleotides, the CDR3 is TGTGCCAGCAGCTCAACGATAGATCAGCCCCAGCATTTT. This sequence encodes CASSSTIDQPQHF.

V is TRBV11-2 and J is TRBJ2-1, with 8 bases that match TRBD2. V gave up 4 bases and J gave up 4 bases; unmatched junction bases: 9. Germline CDR1 and CDR2: SGHAT and FQNNGV. The CDR3 is 16 amino acids. Here the CDR3 reads CASSSPTSGMYNEQFF. The CDR3 DNA reads as TGTGCCAGCAGCTCCCCTACTAGCGGAATGTACAATGAGCAGTTCTTC.

The rearrangement uses TRBV11-3 and TRBJ1-1, with D possibly matching TRBD1 (6 bases). This CDR3 comprises 15 residues. Germline V gene data show CDR1 as SGHNT and CDR2 as YENEEA. V was clipped by 0 bases and J by 4 bases, with 12 bases between them. The CDR3 DNA reads as TGTGCCAGCAGCTTAGAGGCAGGGGCGAGCACTGAAGCTTTCTTT. Translated, it gives CASSLEAGASTEAFF.

Notes on this clone: A read error may produce the germline difference seen at one junction end. Written as DNA, the CDR3 is TGTGCTAGCAGCTTAGGTAGTGACAGGGCGGTGTGGGGCTACACCTTC. Amino acid sequence: CASSLGSDRAVWGYTF. The rearrangement uses TRBV7-7 and TRBJ1-2, with 7 nucleotides matching TRBD1. The V gene's germline CDR1 is SSHAT and CDR2 FNYEAQ (reference sequence). The CDR3 is 16 amino acids.

This CDR3 reads CASSSQNKNTEAFF. In nucleotides, the CDR3 is TGTGCCAGCAGCTCACAGAACAAGAACACTGAAGCTTTCTTT. The chain links TRBV5-4 to TRBJ1-1; D is ambiguous. V was trimmed by 3 bases and J by 1 base, leaving 10 bases between them. CDR1 and CDR2 (germline): SGHNT, YYREEE (reference sequence). The CDR3 length is 14 residues. The variable domain in full, with the rest retrieved from reference TRBV5-4 and TRBJ1-1, is ETGVTQSPTHLIKTRGQQVTLRCSSQSGHNTVSWYQQALGQGPQFIFQYYREEENGRGNFPPRFSGLQFPNYSSELNVNALELDDSALYLCASSSQNKNTEAFFGQGTRLTVV.

This chain's CDR3 is CASSPGLAANNEQFF. As DNA, the CDR3 is TGTGCCAGCAGCCCGGGACTAGCGGCCAACAATGAGCAGTTCTTC. This rearrangement joins TRBV14 to TRBJ2-1; 11 nucleotides agree with TRBD2. The CDR3 is 15 amino acids. V shed 4 bases and J 5 bases; nucleotides not matched to a gene: 4. CDR1 and CDR2 from the germline V gene are SGHDN and FVKESK.

The chain couples TRBV30 to TRBJ1-3; 8 bases map to TRBD1. This CDR3 spans 18 amino acids. In germline, CDR1 is GTSNPN, CDR2 SVGIG (reference sequence). The junction had 14 bases not matched to a gene; V was cut back by 1 base and J by 3 bases. CDR3 DNA sequence: TGTGCCTGGAGTGGGCAACTTCGGACAGGGCGATTTGGAAACACCATATATTTT. It specifies CAWSGQLRTGRFGNTIYF.

The gene calls are TRBV5-1 and TRBJ2-5, with a possible D match to TRBD2 (6 bases). The CDR3 totals 14 residues. V lost 4 bases and J 2 bases, leaving 12 bases between the germline ends. Germline V gene data show CDR1 as SGHRS and CDR2 as YFSETQ. CDR3 in amino acids: CASSPGGTQETQYF. The CDR3 DNA reads TGCGCCAGCAGCCCTGGAGGGACTCAAGAGACCCAGTACTTC.

The genes are TRBV24-1 and TRBJ1-5; TRBD1 aligns across 8 bases. The length of the CDR3 is 19 residues. CDR1 and CDR2 (germline): KGHDR, SFDVKD. The ends lost 4 bases at V and 0 bases at J; junction bases unmatched: 13. Here the CDR3 DNA reads TGTGCCACCAGTGACACCAGGGACAGGTATGGAAATAGCAATCAGCCCCAGCATTTT. It encodes CATSDTRDRYGNSNQPQHF.

This clone was found once. This chain uses TRBV7-8 with TRBJ1-1; the D gene is possibly TRBD1 (6 bases). CDR1 is SGHVS and CDR2 is FQNEAQ in the germline V gene. The V end lost 5 bases, the J end lost 4 bases, and 11 bases lay between the germline ends. CDR3 length equals 13 residues. This CDR3 is CASSLTGFTEAFF. CDR3 DNA: TGTGCCAGCAGCCTAACAGGGTTCACTGAAGCTTTCTTT.

This sequence joins TRBV27 and TRBJ1-2, with TRBD1 matching 9 bases. From germline, CDR1 is MNHEY and CDR2 SMNVEV (reference sequence). The CDR3 consists of 14 residues. V was pared by 2 bases and J by 6 bases, with 4 bases of the junction left unmatched. The DNA for the CDR3 is TGTGCCAGCAGTTTAAGGACAGGGGCTGATGGCTACACCTTC. Translating it yields CASSLRTGADGYTF.

V gene TRBV2 combines with J gene TRBJ2-7; no definite D call. This CDR3 region has 15 residues. V was cut by 4 bases and J by 4 bases, with 17 bases left in between. Germline V gene data show CDR1 as SNHLY and CDR2 as FYNNEI. CDR3 residues: CASSVGSPWVYEQYF. The DNA for the CDR3 is TGTGCCAGCAGTGTCGGGTCCCCGTGGGTATACGAGCAGTACTTC.

The chain uses TRBV6-5 and TRBJ2-5; maybe TRBD1 (5 bases). Between the trimmed V and J ends, which lost 5 bases and 4 bases, there was a span of 8 bases. The germline V gene encodes CDR1 MNHEY and CDR2 SVGAGI. This CDR3 comprises 12 residues. The CDR3 DNA follows: TGTGCCAGCAGTAGACAGAGAGAGACCCAGTACTTC. Residues: CASSRQRETQYF.

This chain links TRBV2 with TRBJ1-6; D gene ambiguous. The germline V gene has CDR1 SNHLY and CDR2 FYNNEI. The germline V and J ends were trimmed by 7 bases and 8 bases, with 12 bases remaining between them. This CDR3 is built from 13 residues. The CDR3 nucleotides read TGTGCCAGCACCGGGTTGCTCGATTCACCCCTCCACTTT. It specifies CASTGLLDSPLHF.

V usage is TRBV6-5 and J usage is TRBJ1-2; tentatively, D is TRBD1 (5 bases). Germline V CDR1 and CDR2: MNHEY, SVGAGI. The CDR3 runs 10 residues. V was trimmed by 8 bases and J by 5 bases, leaving 6 bases between them. The DNA for the CDR3 is TGTGCCAGCCGGGGGTATGGCTACACCTTC. Its protein product is CASRGYGYTF.

This clone was counted only a few times. This chain connects TRBV6-1 to TRBJ1-5, with a tentative D call TRBD1 (6 bases). Trimming removed 1 base at V and 2 bases at J, with 9 bases between. Germline assignment: CDR1 MNHNS and CDR2 SASEGT. The CDR3 has 15 residues. CDR3 sequence (DNA): TGTGCCAGCAGTGAAGACCCAGGGGGCAATCAGCCCCAGCATTTT. Translated: CASSEDPGGNQPQHF.

V and J are TRBV19 and TRBJ2-5; 8 bases align to TRBD1. After removal of 4 bases from V and 4 bases from J, the junction contained 5 bases not matched to a gene. The CDR3 is 14 amino acids. Germline-derived CDR1 and CDR2 are LNHDA and SQIVND (reference sequence). DNA of the CDR3: TGTGCCAGTAGTACAAGACAGGGGATAGAGACCCAGTACTTC. Translated, it gives CASSTRQGIETQYF.

The rearrangement uses TRBV2 and TRBJ2-3; no firm D call. The CDR3 loop spans 12 amino acids. The germline gives CDR1 SNHLY, CDR2 FYNNEI. Trimming took 6 bases from V and 4 from J, leaving 8 bases between them. In nucleotides, the CDR3 is TGTGCCAGCAGGAAAGACTCAGATACGCAGTATTTT. This encodes CASRKDSDTQYF.

The chain employs TRBV24-1 and TRBJ1-5; no reliable D call. The germline V and J ends were trimmed by 5 bases and 1 base, with 17 bases remaining between them. The CDR3 sequence is 17 residues long. Germline V gene sequence: CDR1 KGHDR, CDR2 SFDVKD. The CDR3 DNA follows: TGTGCCACCAGTGCCCGTCAACAGTGGTCGAGCAATCAGCCCCAGCATTTT. It is translated as CATSARQQWSSNQPQHF.

J is TRBJ1-4 and V is TRBV18; TRBD1 might be the D (6 bases). Germline CDR1 and CDR2: KGHSH and LQKENI. This CDR3 has 15 residues. The ends were cut back, 3 bases at V and 4 bases at J, with 12 bases in the middle. The CDR3 protein is CASSPPDSYNEKLFF. The CDR3 DNA sequence: TGTGCCAGCTCACCTCCGGACAGTTATAATGAAAAACTGTTTTTT.